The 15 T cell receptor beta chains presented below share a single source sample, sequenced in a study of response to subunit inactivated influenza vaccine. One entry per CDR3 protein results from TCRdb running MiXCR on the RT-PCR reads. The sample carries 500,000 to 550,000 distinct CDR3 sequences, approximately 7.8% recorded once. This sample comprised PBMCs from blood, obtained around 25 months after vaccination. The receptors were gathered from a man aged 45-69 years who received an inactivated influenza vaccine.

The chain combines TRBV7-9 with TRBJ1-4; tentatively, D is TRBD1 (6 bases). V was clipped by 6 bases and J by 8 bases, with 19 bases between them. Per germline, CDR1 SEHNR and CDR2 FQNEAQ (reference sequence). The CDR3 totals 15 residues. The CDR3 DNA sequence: TGTGCCAGCAGTCTAGAGGGGGAGGCCAAGGAAAAACTGTTTTTT. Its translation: CASSLEGEAKEKLFF.

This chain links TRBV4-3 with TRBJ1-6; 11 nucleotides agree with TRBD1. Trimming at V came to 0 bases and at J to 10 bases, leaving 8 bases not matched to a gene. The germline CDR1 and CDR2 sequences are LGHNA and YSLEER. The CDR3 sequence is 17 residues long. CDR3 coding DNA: TGCGCCAGCAGCCAAGATTACGGGACAGGGGGGGGATCACCCCTCCACTTT. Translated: CASSQDYGTGGGSPLHF.

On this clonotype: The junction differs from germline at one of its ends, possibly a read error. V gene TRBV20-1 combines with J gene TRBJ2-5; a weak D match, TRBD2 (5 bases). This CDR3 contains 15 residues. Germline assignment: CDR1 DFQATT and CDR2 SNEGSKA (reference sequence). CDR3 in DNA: TGTAGTGCTACCTCGACCGGGGATCTAGGAGAGACCCAGTACTTC. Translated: CSATSTGDLGETQYF.

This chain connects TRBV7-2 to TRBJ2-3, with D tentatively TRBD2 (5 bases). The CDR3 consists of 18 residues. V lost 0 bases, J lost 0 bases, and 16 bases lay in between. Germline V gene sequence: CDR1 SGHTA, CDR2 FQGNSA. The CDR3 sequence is CASSLALSSGASTDTQYF. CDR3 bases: TGTGCCAGCAGCTTAGCCCTATCAAGCGGAGCTAGCACAGATACGCAGTATTTT.

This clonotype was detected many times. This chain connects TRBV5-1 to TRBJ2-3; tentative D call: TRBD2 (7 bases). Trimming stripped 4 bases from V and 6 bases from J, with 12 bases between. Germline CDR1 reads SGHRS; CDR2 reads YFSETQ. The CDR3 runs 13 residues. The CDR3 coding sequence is TGCGCCAGCAGCGAGGAGGGGGGGGATACGCAGTATTTT. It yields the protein CASSEEGGDTQYF.

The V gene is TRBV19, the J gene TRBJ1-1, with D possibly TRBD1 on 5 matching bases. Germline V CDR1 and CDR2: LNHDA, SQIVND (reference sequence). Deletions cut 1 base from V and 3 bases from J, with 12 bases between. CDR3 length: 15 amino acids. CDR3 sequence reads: CASSIAGGGHTEAFF. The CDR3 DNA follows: TGTGCCAGTAGTATAGCCGGGGGAGGACACACTGAAGCTTTCTTT.

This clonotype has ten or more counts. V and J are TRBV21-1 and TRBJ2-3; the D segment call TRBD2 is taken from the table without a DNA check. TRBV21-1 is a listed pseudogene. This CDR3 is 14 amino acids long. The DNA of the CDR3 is TGTGCCAGCAGCAGGGGAGGGCCAGGGGATACGCAGTATTTT. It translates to CASSRGGPGDTQYF.

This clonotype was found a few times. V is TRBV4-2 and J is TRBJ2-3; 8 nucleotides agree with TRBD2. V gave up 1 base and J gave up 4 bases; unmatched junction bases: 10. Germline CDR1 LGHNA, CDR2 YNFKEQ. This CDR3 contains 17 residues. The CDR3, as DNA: TGTGCCAGCAGCCAAGGTCGAGCGGGAGTCGGGGCAGATACGCAGTATTTT. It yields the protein CASSQGRAGVGADTQYF.

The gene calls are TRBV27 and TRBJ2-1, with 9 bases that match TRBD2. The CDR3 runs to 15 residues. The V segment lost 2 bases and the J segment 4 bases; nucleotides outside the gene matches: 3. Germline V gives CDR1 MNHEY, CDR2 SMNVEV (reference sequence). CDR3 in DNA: TGTGCCAGCAGTTTACTAGCGGGGACTTACAATGAGCAGTTCTTC. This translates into CASSLLAGTYNEQFF.

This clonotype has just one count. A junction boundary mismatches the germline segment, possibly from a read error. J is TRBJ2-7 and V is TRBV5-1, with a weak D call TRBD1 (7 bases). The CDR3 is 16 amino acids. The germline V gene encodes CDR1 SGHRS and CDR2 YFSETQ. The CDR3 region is CASSLGGTDTSGEQHF. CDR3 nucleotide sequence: TGCGCCAGCAGCTTGGGAGGGACAGATACGTCGGGAGAGCAGCACTTC.

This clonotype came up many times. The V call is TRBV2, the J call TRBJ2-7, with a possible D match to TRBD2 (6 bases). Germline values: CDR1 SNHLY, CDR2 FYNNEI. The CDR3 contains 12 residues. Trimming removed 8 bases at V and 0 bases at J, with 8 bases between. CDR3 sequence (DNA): TGTGCCAGCGGGCGGGACTCCTACGAGCAGTACTTC. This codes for CASGRDSYEQYF. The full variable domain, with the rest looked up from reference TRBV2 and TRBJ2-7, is EPEVTQTPSHQVTQMGQEVILRCVPISNHLYFYWYRQILGQKVEFLVSFYNNEISEKSEIFDDQFSVERPDGSNFTLKIRSTKLEDSAMYFCASGRDSYEQYFGPGTRLTVT.

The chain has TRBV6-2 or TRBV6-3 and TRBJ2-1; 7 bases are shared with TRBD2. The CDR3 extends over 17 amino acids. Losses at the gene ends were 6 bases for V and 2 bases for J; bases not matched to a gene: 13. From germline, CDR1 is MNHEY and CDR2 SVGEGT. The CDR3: CASRSRITAGPYNEQFF. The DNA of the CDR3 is TGTGCCAGCAGGTCACGAATTACAGCGGGACCCTACAATGAGCAGTTCTTC.

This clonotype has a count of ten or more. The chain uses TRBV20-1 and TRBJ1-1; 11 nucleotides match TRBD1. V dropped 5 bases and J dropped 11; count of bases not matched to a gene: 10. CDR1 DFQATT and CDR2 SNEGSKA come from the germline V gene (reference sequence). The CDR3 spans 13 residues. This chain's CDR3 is CSAVGTGGFIAFF. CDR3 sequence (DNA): TGCAGTGCTGTCGGGACAGGGGGATTTATTGCTTTCTTT.

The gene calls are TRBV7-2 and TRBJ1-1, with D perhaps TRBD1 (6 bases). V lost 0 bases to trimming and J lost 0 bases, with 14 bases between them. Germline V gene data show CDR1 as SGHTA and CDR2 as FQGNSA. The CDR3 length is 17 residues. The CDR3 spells CASSLAGQSTMNTEAFF. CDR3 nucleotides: TGTGCCAGCAGCTTAGCCGGACAGTCTACCATGAACACTGAAGCTTTCTTT. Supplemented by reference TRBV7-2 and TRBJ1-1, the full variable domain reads GAGVSQSPSNKVTEKGKDVELRCDPISGHTALYWYRQSLGQGLEFLIYFQGNSAPDKSGLPSDRFSAERTGGSVSTLTIQRTQQEDSAVYLCASSLAGQSTMNTEAFFGQGTRLTVV.

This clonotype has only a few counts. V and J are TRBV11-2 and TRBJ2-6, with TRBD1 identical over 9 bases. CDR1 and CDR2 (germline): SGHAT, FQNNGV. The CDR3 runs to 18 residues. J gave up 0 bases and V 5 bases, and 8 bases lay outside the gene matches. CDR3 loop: CASSLGQGSFSGANVLTF. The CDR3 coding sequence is TGTGCCAGCAGCCTCGGACAGGGGTCCTTCTCTGGGGCCAACGTCCTGACTTTC.